This T cell receptor (beta chain) was captured in a study of early T cells in non-severe SARS-CoV-2 infection. TCRdb re-called the 5' RACE reads through MiXCR, storing one row per CDR3 protein. Here the sample spans about 66,000 distinct CDR3 sequences, approximately 9% being singletons. By proportion, this clonotype is medium-sized. This likely comes from a read error, as the CDR3 has no conserved phenylalanine or tryptophan at its end. The DNA is omitted, as the CDR3 cannot be located on it reliably, and the CDR3 follows TCRdb's listing. The CDR3 length equals 12 residues, ends included. Germline V lookup: CDR1 SGHTA, CDR2 FQGNSA.

Sample: whole blood. This TCR came from an adult who was a healthcare worker with PCR-confirmed SARS-CoV-2 infection or an uninfected control (not recorded which). The gene calls are TRBV7-2 and TRBJ2-7; TRBD1 is the table's D call and was not checked against the DNA. The CDR3 reads CASSYSGQAPSL.